The 21 T cell receptor beta chains below come from one sample, sequenced in a study of spatial heterogeneity in lung cancer (dated 2019 in TCRdb). Libraries were made using 5' RACE. Sequencing was performed on a NextSeq 500. The public reads were quality trimmed at Q25 with fastp and then assembled into clones with MiXCR by TCRdb, keeping productive beta chains. Each CDR3 protein gets just one entry, which takes the most common genes and DNA from the rows behind it. The sample table contains about 43,000 distinct CDR3 sequences; only one count was recorded for more than 20% of them. The ten top clones hold roughly 7.2% of the sample. The label giving this sample's time point can be read as: blood at routine non-recurrence follow-up after resection. Sample: PBMCs, taken at follow-up. The receptors were sampled from a female donor with early-stage non-small cell lung cancer.

This chain uses TRBV7-9 with TRBJ2-7; D call uncertain. V was clipped by 2 bases and J by 0 bases, with 8 bases between them. There are 14 residues in the CDR3. CDR1 is SEHNR and CDR2 is FQNEAQ in the germline V gene (reference sequence). The CDR3 region is CASSLPGPSYEQYF. CDR3 DNA: TGTGCCAGCAGCTTACCAGGACCCTCCTACGAGCAGTACTTC.

The chain is built from TRBV7-9 and TRBJ1-5, with D hard to call. V was trimmed by 5 bases and J by 11 bases, leaving 10 bases between them. Germline values: CDR1 SEHNR, CDR2 FQNEAQ (reference sequence). The CDR3 extends over 11 amino acids. The CDR3 here is CASSPITAQHF. DNA of the CDR3: TGTGCCAGCAGCCCGATTACAGCCCAGCATTTT.

CDR3 loop: CASRGHPYGYTF. CDR3 coding DNA: TGTGCCAGCAGGGGACATCCTTATGGCTACACCTTC. The genes are TRBV6-5 and TRBJ1-2, with D possibly matching TRBD1 (6 bases). Germline CDR1 MNHEY, CDR2 SVGAGI. Trimming removed 6 bases at V and 5 bases at J, with 10 bases between. This CDR3 region has 12 residues.

This clonotype was counted once. The rearrangement uses TRBV28 and TRBJ2-1; 7 nucleotides line up with TRBD2. The CDR3 sequence is 13 residues long. V dropped 7 bases and J dropped 3; count of bases not matched to a gene: 3. The germline CDR1 and CDR2 sequences are MDHEN and SYDVKM. The CDR3 sequence is CASIQRGYNEQFF. The CDR3 DNA is TGTGCCAGCATCCAGCGGGGCTACAATGAGCAGTTCTTC.

The chain combines TRBV10-3 with TRBJ2-5; D is possibly TRBD1 or TRBD2 (6 bases each). This CDR3 has 14 residues. Germline V gene sequence: CDR1 ENHRY, CDR2 SYGVKD. V shed 2 bases and J shed 4 bases, with 11 bases lying between them. The CDR3 reads CAISEQGRLETQYF. In DNA, the CDR3 is TGTGCCATCAGTGAGCAGGGGAGGTTAGAGACCCAGTACTTC.

The chain has TRBV7-8 and TRBJ2-5; D not certain. This CDR3 region has 12 residues. Germline values: CDR1 SGHVS, CDR2 FQNEAQ. Trimming removed 2 bases from V and 3 bases from J, with 4 bases in between. The CDR3 loop reads CASSLNEETQYF. For the CDR3, the DNA is TGTGCCAGCAGCTTAAACGAAGAGACCCAGTACTTC.

This clonotype was seen a handful of times. The rearrangement links TRBV20-1 to TRBJ1-2, with D hard to call. Trimming pared 0 bases from V and 3 bases from J, leaving 2 bases between. There are 11 residues in the CDR3. In germline, CDR1 is DFQATT, CDR2 SNEGSKA (reference sequence). CDR3 amino acids: CSARDDYGYTF. The CDR3 DNA reads as TGCAGTGCTAGAGATGACTATGGCTACACCTTC.

This clonotype occurred many times. The chain links TRBV19 to TRBJ2-5; D possibly corresponds to TRBD2 (5 bases). Between the trimmed V and J ends, which lost 1 base and 1 base, there was a span of 7 bases. Germline CDR1 LNHDA, CDR2 SQIVND (reference sequence). This CDR3 region has 14 residues. The DNA for the CDR3 is TGTGCCAGTAGTATAGCGGGAACCCAAGAGACCCAGTACTTC. Translation gives CASSIAGTQETQYF.

This clonotype occurred a few times. The chain has TRBV5-1 and TRBJ2-3; 8 nucleotides line up with TRBD2. The CDR3 is 15 residues long. Per germline, CDR1 SGHRS and CDR2 YFSETQ. With 0 bases clipped from V and 6 bases from J, the junction kept 6 bases outside the gene matches. In DNA form, the CDR3 reads TGCGCCAGCAGCTTGGCCCGGGGGGGCCTTGATACGCAGTATTTT. Amino acid sequence: CASSLARGGLDTQYF.

This clonotype appeared many times. The chain is built from TRBV3-1 and TRBJ2-7; a possible D gene is TRBD2 (5 bases). Trimming stripped 3 bases from V and 3 bases from J, with 9 bases between. The CDR3 runs to 13 residues. CDR1 LGHDT and CDR2 YNNKEL come from the germline V gene (reference sequence). In nucleotides, the CDR3 is TGTGCCAGCAGCCAGACTATAGGCTACGAGCAGTACTTC. This sequence encodes CASSQTIGYEQYF.

Only a few counts were recorded for this clonotype. The V and J genes are TRBV20-1 and TRBJ2-7; D remains ambiguous. Per germline, CDR1 DFQATT and CDR2 SNEGSKA (reference sequence). CDR3 length: 12 amino acids. Between the trimmed V and J ends, which lost 6 bases and 1 base, there was a span of 10 bases. Written as DNA, the CDR3 is TGCAGTGCCGGCTATTCATCCTACGAGCAGTACTTC. This gives the protein CSAGYSSYEQYF.

For this clonotype: A much larger clone differs from this one at a single base, so this may be a read error. The chain links TRBV9 to TRBJ2-3; 8 positions agree with TRBD2. From germline, CDR1 is SGDLS and CDR2 YYNGEE. With V trimmed by 0 bases and J by 7 bases, 10 bases remained unmatched. The CDR3 runs 16 residues. The CDR3 nucleotides read TGTGCCAGCAGCGTAGGACCGACTAGCGCCGTAAATACGCAGTATTTT. It yields the protein CASSVGPTSAVNTQYF.

The rearrangement uses TRBV7-9 and TRBJ2-3; tentatively, D is TRBD1 or TRBD2 (5 bases each). Germline loops: CDR1 SEHNR, CDR2 FQNEAQ (reference sequence). V was shortened by 1 base and J by 11 bases, with 10 bases between the two germline ends. This CDR3 contains 12 residues. CDR3 loop: CASSLDSGRQYF. CDR3 sequence (DNA): TGTGCCAGCAGCTTAGATTCGGGGCGGCAGTATTTT.

This clonotype was found a few times. The chain recombines TRBV5-1 with TRBJ2-1, with 7 bases lining up with TRBD2. Germline lookup yields CDR1 SGHRS and CDR2 YFSETQ. Losses at the gene ends were 0 bases for V and 4 bases for J; bases not matched to a gene: 7. The CDR3 contains 16 residues. CDR3 sequence (DNA): TGCGCCAGCAGCTTGGATCCGGGGGGACTTTACAATGAGCAGTTCTTC. Its translation: CASSLDPGGLYNEQFF.

Many counts were recorded for this clonotype. V is TRBV7-9 and J is TRBJ1-4; 9 positions agree with TRBD1. The V gene end was trimmed by 1 base and the J gene end by 8 bases; junction bases not matched to a gene: 5. Germline loops: CDR1 SEHNR, CDR2 FQNEAQ (reference sequence). This CDR3 is 15 amino acids long. CDR3 loop: CASSLGDRDGEKLFF. The CDR3 region has the DNA TGTGCCAGCAGCTTAGGGGACAGGGACGGCGAAAAACTGTTTTTT.

The chain has TRBV20-1 and TRBJ1-1; D may be TRBD1 (5 bases). Trimming removed 4 bases from V and 4 bases from J, with 13 bases in between. Germline V lookup: CDR1 DFQATT, CDR2 SNEGSKA (reference sequence). This CDR3 spans 13 amino acids. The CDR3 DNA is TGCAGTGCTAATAAGGGGCTTGGCACTGAAGCTTTCTTT. This translates into CSANKGLGTEAFF.

This clonotype was observed a handful of times. The chain has TRBV5-1 and TRBJ2-2, with 8 bases lining up with TRBD1. J was trimmed by 0 bases and V by 7 bases; bases with no gene match: 8. The CDR3 totals 16 residues. CDR1 and CDR2 from the germline V gene are SGHRS and YFSETQ. The CDR3 sequence is CASGQGNLANTGELFF. As DNA, the CDR3 is TGCGCCAGCGGACAGGGAAACCTCGCGAACACCGGGGAGCTGTTTTTT.

This clonotype occurred a few times. The V and J genes are TRBV7-2 and TRBJ2-3; D unresolved. V was trimmed by 2 bases and J by 0 bases, leaving 6 bases between them. Germline V gene lookup returns CDR1 SGHTA and CDR2 FQGNSA. The CDR3 consists of 14 residues. The CDR3 sequence is CASSLISSTDTQYF. DNA of the CDR3: TGTGCCAGCAGCTTAATTTCTAGCACAGATACGCAGTATTTT.

Ten or more counts support this clonotype. The chain links TRBV9 to TRBJ2-7; TRBD2 aligns across 9 bases. The length of the CDR3 is 16 residues. Trimming removed 2 bases from V and 4 bases from J; junction bases left unmatched: 10. Per germline, CDR1 SGDLS and CDR2 YYNGEE. The CDR3 reads CASSVGSAGGKYEQYF. The DNA for the CDR3 is TGTGCCAGCAGCGTCGGATCAGCGGGAGGAAAATACGAGCAGTACTTC.

The chain couples TRBV11-1 to TRBJ2-5, with 8 nucleotides matching TRBD2. This CDR3 comprises 16 residues. Germline V gives CDR1 SGHAT, CDR2 FQDESV (reference sequence). After removal of 7 bases from V and 0 bases from J, the junction contained 10 bases not matched to a gene. The CDR3 DNA reads TGTGCCAGCACTCCGTTGAATAGCGGGGACCAAGAGACCCAGTACTTC. This encodes CASTPLNSGDQETQYF.

The chain employs TRBV29-1 and TRBJ2-3; D possibly corresponds to TRBD1 (6 bases). In germline, CDR1 is SQVTM, CDR2 ANQGSEA. This CDR3 has 14 amino acids. Trimming shortened V by 6 bases and J by 0 bases, and 13 bases separated the two germline ends. The CDR3 DNA reads TGCAGCGTGTGGGACAAGTCTAGCACAGATACGCAGTATTTT. Its protein is CSVWDKSSTDTQYF.